Listed below are T cell receptor beta chains from one sample, sequenced in a study of blood T cell repertoires in COVID-19. The data were produced by immunoSEQ multiplex PCR, yet TCRdb's version contains in-frame clones alone and is incomplete. Of 100,000 or so clones in the sample, about 80% were seen once. Material: peripheral blood. The receptors derive from a man aged 55 to 70 with acute or convalescent COVID-19. Each CDR3 is given with its conserved first and last residue. D genes are given only for firm matches. The listing skips clone size in some rows; elsewhere it reads once, few, many or a size class.

J | length | V | size | D | DNA | CDR3
TRBJ2-2 | 16 | TRBV13 | few | NA | TGTGCCAGCAGCTTAGGGGGAGGATTCGGCACCGGGGAGCTGTTTTTT | CASSLGGGFGTGELFF
TRBJ2-1 | 16 | TRBV7-9 | NA | TRBD2 | TGTGCCAGCAGCTCGATGACTAGCGGGAACTACAATGAGCAGTTCTTC | CASSSMTSGNYNEQFF
TRBJ1-6 | 14 | TRBV10-2 | NA | NA | TGCGCCAGCAAATATAACAGAGATAATTCACCCCTCCACTTT | CASKYNRDNSPLHF
TRBJ2-3 | 16 | TRBV27 | NA | TRBD1 | TGTGCCAGCAGTTCCCTACCGGGACAGGGGCGCCAGCCGCAGTATTTT | CASSSLPGQGRQPQYF
TRBJ2-1 | 14 | TRBV7-9 | NA | TRBD2 | TGTGCCAGCAGCCCAGTACTAGCGACCAATGAGCAGTTCTTC | CASSPVLATNEQFF
TRBJ2-3 | 17 | TRBV10-3 | NA | TRBD2 | TGTGCCATCAGTGATTCGATAGCGGGAGGTCCCACAGATACGCAGTATTTT | CAISDSIAGGPTDTQYF
TRBJ2-3 | 16 | TRBV19 | NA | NA | TGTGCCACCTCCACTCCGAGGGGGGGCGGCACAGATACGCAGTATTTT | CATSTPRGGGTDTQYF
TRBJ1-2 | 15 | TRBV24-1 | NA | NA | TGTGCCACCAGTGATTTCGGGGGGGCCTCGGAGATCTACACCTTC | CATSDFGGASEIYTF
TRBJ2-3 | 14 | TRBV7-2 | NA | NA | TGTGCCAGCAGCCCCTTTGGAGTCACAGATACGCAGTATTTT | CASSPFGVTDTQYF
TRBJ1-4 | 12 | TRBV13 | NA | NA | TGTGCCAGCAGCTTAGCTCGGGGAATGGCGTTTTTT | CASSLARGMAFF
TRBJ1-2 | 12 | TRBV7-2 | few | NA | TGTGCCAGCAGCGAGGGTTATGATGGCTACACCTTC | CASSEGYDGYTF
TRBJ2-5 | 16 | TRBV3-1/TRBV3-2 | NA | TRBD2 | TGTGCCAGCAGCCGGGCGGGACCAGCGGGGCAAGAGACCCAGTACTTC | CASSRAGPAGQETQYF
TRBJ2-3 | 12 | TRBV12-3/TRBV12-4 | NA | NA | TGTGCCAGCAGTTTCGTCACAGATACGCAGTATTTT | CASSFVTDTQYF
TRBJ1-1 | 12 | TRBV5-6 | NA | NA | TGTGCCAGCAGCTGGGGCCGAACTGAAGCTTTCTTT | CASSWGRTEAFF
TRBJ1-2 | 16 | TRBV27 | NA | TRBD1 | TGTGCCAGCAGTTCAAACAGGGGAAGTGGTGACTATGGCTACACCTTC | CASSSNRGSGDYGYTF
TRBJ2-3 | 16 | TRBV7-8 | NA | TRBD2 | TGTGCCAGCAGCTCCGGGACTAGCGGGAGTTTGGATACGCAGTATTTT | CASSSGTSGSLDTQYF
TRBJ2-7 | 12 | TRBV2 | NA | NA | TGTGCCAGCAGTGGGTGGTCGGACGAGCAGTACTTC | CASSGWSDEQYF
TRBJ1-1 | 12 | TRBV15 | NA | NA | TGTGCCACCGGCAGAGATCAGATGGAAGCTTTCTTT | CATGRDQMEAFF
TRBJ2-3 | 15 | TRBV28 | NA | NA | TGTGCCAGCAGCCTCTCCGGACTTTCTGCAGATACGCAGTATTTT | CASSLSGLSADTQYF
TRBJ2-2 | 14 | TRBV27 | NA | TRBD2 | TGTGCCAGCAGTTTCGGACTAGCCGGCGGGGAGCTGTTTTTT | CASSFGLAGGELFF
TRBJ1-1 | 15 | TRBV10-3 | NA | NA | TGTGCCACCAGGAGAGGGGACTCAGCGGGCACTGAAGCTTTCTTT | CATRRGDSAGTEAFF
TRBJ1-4 | 14 | TRBV14 | NA | TRBD1 | TGTGCCAGCAGCGGACAGGGTGCTAATGAAAAACTGTTTTTT | CASSGQGANEKLFF
TRBJ2-3 | 15 | TRBV4-1 | NA | NA | TGCGCCAGCAGCCAAGATCCCTATTCCACAGATACGCAGTATTTT | CASSQDPYSTDTQYF
TRBJ2-2 | 13 | TRBV5-6 | NA | NA | TGTGCCAGCAGGGGCAGGAGGACCGGGGAGCTGTTTTTT | CASRGRRTGELFF
TRBJ2-5 | 16 | TRBV6-2/TRBV6-3 | once | TRBD2 | TGTGCCAGCAGTAAAAAGAATAGCGGGGGGCAAGAGACCCAGTACTTC | CASSKKNSGGQETQYF
TRBJ2-3 | 14 | TRBV10-3 | many | NA | TGTGCCATCAGTGAGCCTAGCGGCACAGATACGCAGTATTTT | CAISEPSGTDTQYF
TRBJ1-2 | 16 | TRBV5-6 | NA | TRBD1 | TGTGCCAGCAGCTTGTACGGGGTGCCGGGACAGGCTGGCTACACCTTC | CASSLYGVPGQAGYTF
TRBJ2-5 | 21 | TRBV24-1 | NA | TRBD1 | TGTGCCACCAGTGATCCGGGGTCTGACAGGGTATTTAGGGGCCAGCAGGAGACCCAGTACTTC | CATSDPGSDRVFRGQQETQYF
TRBJ2-3 | 14 | TRBV11-2 | NA | TRBD1 | TGTGCCAGCAGCTTAAGACAGGGAACAGATACGCAGTATTTT | CASSLRQGTDTQYF
TRBJ1-2 | 13 | TRBV7-9 | NA | NA | TGTGCCAGCAGCGTACGACAGAACTATGGCTACACCTTC | CASSVRQNYGYTF
TRBJ2-5 | 18 | TRBV4-1 | NA | TRBD2 | TGCGCCAGCAGTCCTTCGGGACTAGCGGGGGGGATCCAAGAGACCCAGTACTTC | CASSPSGLAGGIQETQYF
TRBJ1-1 | 14 | TRBV18 | NA | NA | TGTGCCAGCTCACCTCCGGGAGACAACACTGAAGCTTTCTTT | CASSPPGDNTEAFF
TRBJ2-3 | 16 | TRBV20-1 | NA | TRBD1 | TGCAGTGCTAGTATCCCCGGGACAGGGAAAACAGATACGCAGTATTTT | CSASIPGTGKTDTQYF
TRBJ1-1 | 13 | TRBV30 | NA | NA | TGTGCCTGGACAAAACAGGGTAGCACTGAAGCTTTCTTT | CAWTKQGSTEAFF
TRBJ2-2 | 13 | TRBV6-5 | few | NA | TGTGCCAGCGGCCAGTCGAACACCGGGGAGCTGTTTTTT | CASGQSNTGELFF
TRBJ1-1 | 12 | TRBV3-1/TRBV3-2 | NA | TRBD1 | TGTGCCAGCAGGAGACAGGGGGCGCAAACTTTCTTT | CASRRQGAQTFF
TRBJ2-1 | 15 | TRBV10-1 | NA | TRBD2 | TGCGCCAGCAGTGACGGGACTAGCGGGAGGAATGAGCAGTTCTTC | CASSDGTSGRNEQFF
TRBJ1-5 | 16 | TRBV4-2 | once | NA | TGTGCCAGCAGCCAAGGAGCGAAACAGGAGATTCAGCCCCAGCATTTT | CASSQGAKQEIQPQHF
TRBJ2-5 | 13 | TRBV19 | NA | NA | TGTGCCAGTAGTTATCAGGGTGGGGAGACCCAGTACTTC | CASSYQGGETQYF
TRBJ1-1 | 15 | TRBV29-1 | once | NA | TGCAGCGTTCGTACCTCCGGGGTGGTGAACACTGAAGCTTTCTTT | CSVRTSGVVNTEAFF
TRBJ2-3 | 16 | TRBV4-2 | NA | NA | TGTGCCAGCAGCCAAGGATGGGGGGGGCTGGGAGATACGCAGTATTTT | CASSQGWGGLGDTQYF
TRBJ2-7 | 15 | TRBV2 | NA | TRBD2 | TGTGCCAGCAGTGGGGTAGCGGGGGCCTCCTACGAGCAGTACTTC | CASSGVAGASYEQYF
TRBJ2-2 | 17 | TRBV7-3 | NA | TRBD2 | TGTGCCAGCAGCTTAACAGCGGGGGGGCTGAGCACCGGGGAGCTGTTTTTT | CASSLTAGGLSTGELFF